A selection of T cell receptor beta chains follows, all from one sample in a study of shared clonotypes between healthy human individuals. Libraries were prepared by immunoSEQ multiplex PCR; TCRdb keeps only in-frame clonotypes and omits some of them. The repertoire includes about 2,500,000 clones, approximately 90% of them detected once, and roughly 0.14% sits in the top ten. The sequenced sample consisted of naive CD4+ T cells sorted from blood. These receptors were obtained from a man aged 18 to 29 in good health. Both conserved end residues are part of each CDR3. Each record gives: D gene, clone size, J gene, V gene, CDR3 protein, CDR3 DNA. D genes are given only for firm matches. Size is stated for part of the rows, as once, few or many counts, or as a class when the clone is expanded.

D: TRBD1
size: .
J: TRBJ2-7
V: TRBV2
CDR3: CASTGGAQYEQYF
DNA: TGTGCCAGCACAGGGGGCGCTCAGTACGAGCAGTACTTC

D: .
size: few
J: TRBJ2-3
V: TRBV11-3
CDR3: CASSLEAVTDTQYF
DNA: TGTGCCAGCAGCTTAGAAGCGGTCACAGATACGCAGTATTTT

D: .
size: .
J: TRBJ2-4
V: TRBV12-2
CDR3: CASRTRWTKNIQYF
DNA: TGTGCAAGTCGCACCCGGTGGACCAAAAACATTCAGTACTTC

D: .
size: .
J: TRBJ1-2
V: TRBV5-1
CDR3: CASSLSTAGYGYTF
DNA: TGCGCCAGCAGCTTGTCGACAGCCGGCTATGGCTACACCTTC

D: TRBD1
size: once
J: TRBJ2-2
V: TRBV5-1
CDR3: CASSFRSTGANTGELFF
DNA: TGCGCCAGCAGCTTTCGGTCTACAGGGGCGAACACCGGGGAGCTGTTTTTT

D: .
size: .
J: TRBJ1-2
V: TRBV18
CDR3: CASSPDIVNLGGYTF
DNA: TGTGCCAGCTCACCCGATATTGTTAACTTAGGTGGCTACACCTTC

D: .
size: .
J: TRBJ2-2
V: TRBV5-4
CDR3: CASSFLRASLGNTGELFF
DNA: TGTGCCAGCAGCTTTCTACGGGCCTCCCTAGGGAACACCGGGGAGCTGTTTTTT

D: TRBD1
size: .
J: TRBJ2-7
V: TRBV6-5
CDR3: CASSNSGTGPYEQYF
DNA: TGTGCCAGCAGTAACTCCGGGACAGGGCCTTACGAGCAGTACTTC

D: .
size: .
J: TRBJ2-7
V: TRBV28
CDR3: CASSKPTDNYEQYF
DNA: TGTGCCAGCAGTAAACCGACAGATAACTACGAGCAGTACTTC

D: .
size: .
J: TRBJ1-1
V: TRBV6-6
CDR3: CASSLGAVNTEAFF
DNA: TGTGCCAGCAGTCTCGGGGCGGTGAACACTGAAGCTTTCTTT

D: TRBD1
size: .
J: TRBJ1-4
V: TRBV2
CDR3: CASRGTAGEKLFF
DNA: TGTGCCAGCAGGGGGACAGCGGGTGAAAAACTGTTTTTT

D: TRBD1
size: .
J: TRBJ1-2
V: TRBV6-1
CDR3: CASSPGQVFGYTF
DNA: TGTGCCAGCAGTCCGGGACAGGTCTTCGGCTACACCTTC

D: .
size: .
J: TRBJ2-1
V: TRBV9
CDR3: CASSARTSPFYNEQFF
DNA: TGTGCCAGCAGCGCCCGGACATCTCCTTTCTACAATGAGCAGTTCTTC

D: .
size: .
J: TRBJ2-7
V: TRBV7-6
CDR3: CASSLDPSQPYEQYF
DNA: TGTGCCAGCAGCTTAGATCCTTCACAACCCTACGAGCAGTACTTC

D: .
size: .
J: TRBJ1-4
V: TRBV15
CDR3: CATSRDPGTGEKLFF
DNA: TGTGCCACCAGCAGAGATCCAGGGACGGGTGAAAAACTGTTTTTT

D: TRBD1
size: .
J: TRBJ2-1
V: TRBV28
CDR3: CASSLRDRYNEQFF
DNA: TGTGCCAGCAGTTTACGGGACAGATACAATGAGCAGTTCTTC

D: TRBD1
size: .
J: TRBJ2-6
V: TRBV28
CDR3: CASRGPPGQGPSGANVLTF
DNA: TGTGCCAGCAGGGGGCCGCCGGGACAGGGTCCCTCTGGGGCCAACGTCCTGACTTTC

D: TRBD1
size: .
J: TRBJ2-1
V: TRBV19
CDR3: CASSSRDRGPNEQFF
DNA: TGTGCCAGTAGTAGCCGGGACAGGGGGCCCAATGAGCAGTTCTTC

D: .
size: .
J: TRBJ2-7
V: TRBV14
CDR3: CASSQGTSSSYEQYF
DNA: TGTGCCAGCAGCCAAGGGACATCGAGCTCCTACGAGCAGTACTTC

D: TRBD1
size: .
J: TRBJ2-7
V: TRBV11-2
CDR3: CASSSNRDRGTYEQYF
DNA: TGTGCCAGCAGCTCTAACCGGGACAGGGGTACCTACGAGCAGTACTTC

D: .
size: .
J: TRBJ2-2
V: TRBV11-3
CDR3: CASANRGTGELFF
DNA: TGTGCCAGCGCAAATAGGGGCACCGGGGAGCTGTTTTTT

D: .
size: .
J: TRBJ1-5
V: TRBV27
CDR3: CASSLSPSSNQPQHF
DNA: TGTGCCAGCAGTTTATCTCCAAGTAGCAATCAGCCCCAGCATTTT

D: .
size: few
J: TRBJ1-1
V: TRBV7-9
CDR3: CASSFRAGDEAFF
DNA: TGTGCCAGCAGCTTCCGTGCGGGGGATGAAGCTTTCTTT

D: .
size: once
J: TRBJ2-7
V: TRBV6-1
CDR3: CASQAGGGSSYEQYF
DNA: TGTGCCAGCCAGGCAGGGGGCGGGAGCTCCTACGAGCAGTACTTC

D: TRBD1
size: .
J: TRBJ1-6
V: TRBV4-3
CDR3: CASSQDPGGTNSPLHF
DNA: TGCGCCAGCAGCCAAGACCCAGGGGGCACGAATTCACCCCTCCACTTT

D: .
size: .
J: TRBJ2-7
V: TRBV7-9
CDR3: CASSLARGREQYF
DNA: TGTGCCAGCAGCTTAGCCCGAGGGAGGGAGCAGTACTTC

D: TRBD2
size: .
J: TRBJ2-6
V: TRBV5-1
CDR3: CASSLSGGPSGANVLTF
DNA: TGCGCCAGCAGCTTGTCGGGAGGGCCCTCTGGGGCCAACGTCCTGACTTTC

D: .
size: .
J: TRBJ2-1
V: TRBV4-3
CDR3: CASSQDQGSRNEQFF
DNA: TGCGCCAGCAGCCAAGATCAGGGTAGCCGCAATGAGCAGTTCTTC

D: .
size: .
J: TRBJ2-6
V: TRBV28
CDR3: CASSSTGSGPGANVLTF
DNA: TGTGCCAGCAGTAGCACCGGGTCTGGGCCTGGGGCCAACGTCCTGACTTTC

D: .
size: .
J: TRBJ2-2
V: TRBV6-1
CDR3: CASSETGAIRTGELFF
DNA: TGTGCCAGCAGTGAGACGGGGGCGATTAGGACCGGGGAGCTGTTTTTT

D: .
size: .
J: TRBJ1-1
V: TRBV6-5
CDR3: CASSFSGGSDTEAFF
DNA: TGTGCCAGCAGTTTCAGCGGGGGGTCGGACACTGAAGCTTTCTTT

D: TRBD1
size: few
J: TRBJ2-1
V: TRBV7-2
CDR3: CASSLAGGHYNEQFF
DNA: TGTGCCAGCAGCTTGGCAGGGGGTCATTACAATGAGCAGTTCTTC